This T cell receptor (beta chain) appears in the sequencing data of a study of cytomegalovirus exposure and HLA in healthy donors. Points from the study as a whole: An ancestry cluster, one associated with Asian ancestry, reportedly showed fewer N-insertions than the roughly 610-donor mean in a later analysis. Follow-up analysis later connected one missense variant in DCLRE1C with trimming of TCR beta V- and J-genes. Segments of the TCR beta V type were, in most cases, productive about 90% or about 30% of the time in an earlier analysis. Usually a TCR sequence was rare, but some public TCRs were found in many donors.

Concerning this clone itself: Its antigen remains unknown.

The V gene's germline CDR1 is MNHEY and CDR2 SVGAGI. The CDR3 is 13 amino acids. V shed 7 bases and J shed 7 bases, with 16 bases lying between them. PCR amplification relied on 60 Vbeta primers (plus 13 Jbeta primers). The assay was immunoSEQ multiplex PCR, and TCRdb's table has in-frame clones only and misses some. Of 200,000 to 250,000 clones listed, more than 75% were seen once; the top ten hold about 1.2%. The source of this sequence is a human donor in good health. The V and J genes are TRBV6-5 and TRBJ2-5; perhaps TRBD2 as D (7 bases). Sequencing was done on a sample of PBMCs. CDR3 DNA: TGTGCCAGCACCCTACAGGGCGGGGGGACCCAGTACTTC. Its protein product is CASTLQGGGTQYF.